This entry lists 26 T cell receptor beta chains sequenced from one sample in a study of blood T cell repertoires in COVID-19. Produced via immunoSEQ multiplex PCR; TCRdb's table is partial and in-frame only. The data contain approximately 300,000 clones, around 89% of them seen just once; the ten biggest clones take up about 0.8%. Sequenced material: peripheral blood. These receptors all stem from a man aged 25 to 45 with acute or convalescent COVID-19.

This chain connects TRBV3-1 (or the pseudogene TRBV3-2) to TRBJ2-2, with 11 bases fitting TRBD1. The CDR3 consists of 16 residues. The junction had 7 bases not matched to a gene; V was cut back by 4 bases and J by 6 bases. Germline V gene data show CDR1 as LGHDT and CDR2 as YNNKEL (reference sequence). The CDR3 coding sequence is TGTGCCAGCAGCCGGCCACCGGGACAGGGGGCCGGGGAGCTGTTTTTT. It is translated as CASSRPPGQGAGELFF.

With respect to this clone: This CDR3 is also generated by other DNA sequences in the sample. This chain uses TRBV29-1 with TRBJ2-7; 8 nucleotides match TRBD2. Germline lookup yields CDR1 SQVTM and CDR2 ANQGSEA. Germline trimming cut 6 bases from V and 0 bases from J; bases unmatched to any gene: 1. CDR3 length equals 12 residues. The DNA of the CDR3 is TGCAGCGTCAGCGGGAGCTCCTACGAGCAGTACTTC. This translates into CSVSGSSYEQYF.

The rearrangement joins TRBV4-2 to TRBJ2-2, with a weak D call TRBD2 (7 bases). V lost 1 base and J lost 3, with 12 bases in between. The CDR3 totals 16 residues. CDR1 and CDR2 (germline): LGHNA, YNFKEQ. The CDR3 coding sequence is TGTGCCAGCAGCCAAGTAGGGGAGGGGGACACCGGGGAGCTGTTTTTT. Protein sequence: CASSQVGEGDTGELFF.

This chain joins TRBV28 and TRBJ1-5; 8 nucleotides agree with TRBD1. The V and J ends lost 1 base and 5 bases, in that order; junction bases with no gene match: 1. Germline-derived CDR1 and CDR2 are MDHEN and SYDVKM. The length of the CDR3 is 14 residues. The CDR3 DNA reads as TGTGCCAGCAGTTTATCAGGGGGCTATCAGCCCCAGCATTTT. Translation gives CASSLSGGYQPQHF.

The rearrangement links TRBV6-4 to TRBJ1-2, with D tentatively TRBD1 (6 bases). The CDR3 contains 17 residues. The V end lost 3 bases, the J end lost 0 bases, and 17 bases lay between the germline ends. Germline CDR1 reads MRHNA; CDR2 reads SNTAGT. The CDR3 reads CASSEEPAGASNYGYTF. Here the CDR3 DNA reads TGTGCCAGCAGTGAGGAACCCGCAGGGGCCTCTAACTATGGCTACACCTTC.

V and J are TRBV13 and TRBJ2-4, with D maybe TRBD2 (6 bases). The germline V and J ends were trimmed by 0 bases and 0 bases, with 9 bases remaining between them. This CDR3 spans 16 amino acids. Germline CDR1 PRHDT, CDR2 FYEKMQ (reference sequence). CDR3 nucleotide sequence: TGTGCCAGCAGCTTAGGGGCGGGACTAGCCAAAAACATTCAGTACTTC. Protein sequence: CASSLGAGLAKNIQYF.

The chain employs TRBV6-5 and TRBJ1-2; 7 positions agree with TRBD1. Germline lookup yields CDR1 MNHEY and CDR2 SVGAGI. This CDR3 is built from 14 residues. J gave up 0 bases and V 8 bases, and 6 bases lay outside the gene matches. The CDR3 coding sequence is TGTGCCAGCTCCAGACAGGGTACTAACTATGGCTACACCTTC. This encodes CASSRQGTNYGYTF.

V is TRBV27 and J is TRBJ2-6; 10 bases map to TRBD2. This CDR3 has 18 amino acids. The germline gives CDR1 MNHEY, CDR2 SMNVEV (reference sequence). Losses at the gene ends were 2 bases for V and 4 bases for J; bases not matched to a gene: 8. CDR3: CASSLLAGELGGANVLTF. The DNA for the CDR3 is TGTGCCAGCAGTTTACTAGCGGGAGAGCTGGGGGGGGCCAACGTCCTGACTTTC. The full variable domain, rest sourced from reference TRBV27 and TRBJ2-6, is EAQVTQNPRYLITVTGKKLTVTCSQNMNHEYMSWYRQDPGLGLRQIYYSMNVEVTDKGDVPEGYKVSRKEKRNFPLILESPSPNQTSLYFCASSLLAGELGGANVLTFGAGSRLTVL.

The chain has TRBV2 and TRBJ1-2, with 10 bases fitting TRBD1. This CDR3 is built from 17 residues. Trimming removed 4 bases from V and 7 bases from J; junction bases left unmatched: 15. From germline, CDR1 is SNHLY and CDR2 FYNNEI. Here the CDR3 reads CASSAADLGTGDIGYTF. The CDR3 DNA is TGTGCCAGCAGTGCTGCTGATTTAGGGACAGGGGATATTGGCTACACCTTC.

The J gene is TRBJ2-1, the V gene TRBV7-2; 7 bases align to TRBD1. Germline V gene data show CDR1 as SGHTA and CDR2 as FQGNSA. The CDR3 covers 15 residues. The V gene end was trimmed by 6 bases and the J gene end by 7 bases; junction bases not matched to a gene: 12. The CDR3 sequence: CASRRGGQDKNEQFF. The CDR3 DNA follows: TGTGCCAGCAGGCGAGGGGGCCAGGATAAAAATGAGCAGTTCTTC.

This clone was picked up one time. The chain uses TRBV11-2 and TRBJ2-1; 8 nucleotides line up with TRBD2. The junction had 5 bases not matched to a gene; V was cut back by 0 bases and J by 4 bases. CDR3 length: 16 residues. Germline CDR1 is SGHAT and CDR2 is FQNNGV. The CDR3 spells CASSLDSREGYNEQFF. The CDR3 DNA follows: TGTGCCAGCAGCTTAGATTCCCGGGAGGGGTACAATGAGCAGTTCTTC.

This sequence joins TRBV24-1 and TRBJ2-5; 9 nucleotides match TRBD1. CDR1 and CDR2 (germline): KGHDR, SFDVKD. This CDR3 spans 16 amino acids. J gave up 4 bases and V 4 bases, and 9 bases lay outside the gene matches. For the CDR3, the DNA is TGTGCCACCAGTGACTCCTCTTGGGACAGGGCAGAGACCCAGTACTTC. Protein sequence: CATSDSSWDRAETQYF.

The chain uses TRBV7-9 and TRBJ1-5, with D perhaps matching TRBD1 (5 bases). V was trimmed by 5 bases and J by 7 bases, leaving 18 bases between them. This CDR3 region has 15 residues. The germline V gene encodes CDR1 SEHNR and CDR2 FQNEAQ (reference sequence). The CDR3 DNA reads as TGTGCCAGCAGCCTAGGTGGCAGGGAATCACAGCCCCAGCATTTT. As protein: CASSLGGRESQPQHF.

The V call is TRBV11-2, the J call TRBJ2-1, with 8 nucleotides matching TRBD2. The CDR3 runs to 16 residues. The germline V gene has CDR1 SGHAT and CDR2 FQNNGV. Trimming took 5 bases from V and 6 from J; bases not matched to a gene: 12. The CDR3 reads CASSAGRGPRPNEQFF. The CDR3 DNA reads as TGTGCCAGCAGCGCCGGGAGGGGACCTCGCCCCAATGAGCAGTTCTTC.

The chain uses TRBV11-2 and TRBJ1-1, with TRBD1 matching 8 bases. Germline-derived CDR1 and CDR2 are SGHAT and FQNNGV. The CDR3 consists of 15 residues. V shed 2 bases, J shed 4 bases, and the junction held 6 bases outside the gene matches. CDR3 nucleotide sequence: TGTGCCAGCAGCTTATCTTCAACAGGGGGCACTGAAGCTTTCTTT. Encoded protein: CASSLSSTGGTEAFF.

J is TRBJ2-2 and V is TRBV28; tentative D call: TRBD2 (5 bases). Per the germline V gene, CDR1 is MDHEN and CDR2 is SYDVKM. Trimming left V 6 bases short and J 1 base short, with 9 bases between. This CDR3 is 14 amino acids long. DNA for the CDR3: TGTGCCAGCAGGCAAAGCGGGAACACCGGGGAGCTGTTTTTT. Protein product: CASRQSGNTGELFF.

The chain recombines TRBV2 with TRBJ2-7; the match to TRBD1 covers 8 bases. The ends lost 7 bases at V and 5 bases at J; junction bases unmatched: 10. There are 14 residues in the CDR3. Germline values: CDR1 SNHLY, CDR2 FYNNEI. This chain's CDR3 is CASTRTGGSHEQYF. The CDR3 DNA follows: TGTGCCAGCACCCGAACAGGGGGGTCTCACGAGCAGTACTTC.

The chain has TRBV6-5 and TRBJ2-1, with D possibly being TRBD1 (5 bases). Trimming stripped 5 bases from V and 4 bases from J, with 9 bases between. CDR3 length equals 13 residues. Germline V lookup: CDR1 MNHEY, CDR2 SVGAGI. The CDR3 spells CASSKGPYNEQFF. In DNA form, the CDR3 reads TGTGCCAGCAGTAAGGGGCCTTACAATGAGCAGTTCTTC.

The J gene is TRBJ2-7, the V gene TRBV28; 8 bases map to TRBD2. CDR1 is MDHEN, CDR2 SYDVKM, per germline. V lost 6 bases, J lost 2 bases, and 6 bases stayed unmatched. The CDR3 loop spans 14 amino acids. The CDR3 reads CASSTTGGTYEQYF. The DNA for the CDR3 is TGTGCCAGCAGCACAACGGGGGGGACCTACGAGCAGTACTTC.

The genes are TRBV6-5 and TRBJ1-2; 8 bases map to TRBD1. Germline lookup yields CDR1 MNHEY and CDR2 SVGAGI. The length of the CDR3 is 16 residues. J was trimmed by 4 bases and V by 0 bases; bases with no gene match: 7. Here the CDR3 reads CASSYSGQGIAYGYTF. The CDR3 nucleotides are TGTGCCAGCAGTTACTCCGGACAGGGAATCGCCTATGGCTACACCTTC.

The chain carries TRBV5-1 and TRBJ1-3, with a tentative D call TRBD1 (6 bases). The germline V gene encodes CDR1 SGHRS and CDR2 YFSETQ. The CDR3 runs to 15 residues. Trimming pared 0 bases from V and 8 bases from J, leaving 15 bases between. CDR3 amino acids: CASSLGQAVGDTIYF. The CDR3 DNA sequence: TGCGCCAGCAGCTTGGGACAGGCGGTCGGCGACACCATATATTTT.

The J gene is TRBJ1-2, the V gene TRBV19; maybe TRBD1 (5 bases). V gave up 5 bases and J gave up 11 bases, with 21 bases separating them. Germline CDR1 is LNHDA and CDR2 is SQIVND (reference sequence). The CDR3 spans 14 residues. As DNA, the CDR3 is TGTGCCAGTAGTGCCGTAGCCGGGGGAGTGCTTTACACCTTC. Residues: CASSAVAGGVLYTF.

The V and J genes are TRBV12-5 and TRBJ2-1, with 7 bases matching TRBD2. This CDR3 has 13 residues. With 3 bases clipped from V and 7 bases from J, the junction kept 3 bases outside the gene matches. Germline CDR1 LGHNT, CDR2 FRNRAP. CDR3 DNA sequence: TGTGCTAGTGGTTTAGAACTAGCGAATGAGCAGTTCTTC. Amino acids: CASGLELANEQFF.

This clone was counted once. This chain links TRBV11-2 with TRBJ2-7; maybe TRBD2 (6 bases). The CDR3 totals 15 residues. Trimming stripped 5 bases from V and 5 bases from J, with 19 bases between. Looked up from germline, CDR1 is SGHAT and CDR2 is FQNNGV. In DNA form, the CDR3 reads TGTGCCAGCAGCCCTCCGGGGAGGCCCCACGACGAGCAGTACTTC. Translation gives CASSPPGRPHDEQYF.

The CDR3 coding sequence is TGCGCCAGCAATCACACAGGGTTTCGCGCCCCTGAAGCTTTCTTT. Protein: CASNHTGFRAPEAFF. The chain uses TRBV10-1 and TRBJ1-1, with D perhaps matching TRBD1 (6 bases). The CDR3 runs 15 residues. With 7 bases removed from V and 6 bases from J, the gap between germline ends came to 21 bases. Germline CDR1 reads WNHNN; CDR2 reads SYGVQD (reference sequence).

The rearrangement joins TRBV6-2 or TRBV6-3 to TRBJ1-2; 9 bases line up with TRBD1. The CDR3 totals 13 residues. The V gene end was trimmed by 4 bases and the J gene end by 8 bases; junction bases not matched to a gene: 5. Germline V gene sequence: CDR1 MNHEY, CDR2 SVGEGT. The CDR3 here is CASSFSGTGGYTF. DNA for the CDR3: TGTGCCAGCAGTTTCTCCGGGACAGGGGGCTACACCTTC.